This TCR beta chain emerged from a study of blood T cells in healthy people across ages. The CDR3 has 14 amino acids. The germline V gene has CDR1 SGDLS and CDR2 YYNGEE. Trimming removed 3 bases from V and 6 bases from J, with 16 bases in between. A second PCR, run for roughly 7 to 12 cycles, used a sample-barcoded 5' primer plus a J-beta primer mix. Via MiXCR, TCRdb re-called the 5' RACE reads, giving one row per CDR3 protein. The table has 800,000 to 1,300,000 distinct CDR3 sequences, approximately 26% seen once. These same records also appear under a second study, on T cells of mothers and their children.

Sequenced: blood. This sequence originates from a girl aged 2-15 years in good health. The chain is built from TRBV9 and TRBJ2-7, with a weak D call TRBD2 (5 bases). DNA for the CDR3: TGTGCCAGCAGCGCCCCGGACGGGCGGGTCGAGCAGTACTTC. It specifies CASSAPDGRVEQYF.